The T cell receptor beta chain under discussion was sequenced for a study of T cells in Graves' hyperthyroidism and ophthalmopathy. The study's findings and limits: Ophthalmopathy prediction by the model preceded onset by a median about 6 months. In blood, most of the thyroid clonotypes expanded above 0.001 were also present.

Of note for this clonotype: The antigen is not known.

Germline CDR1 is SGHDT and CDR2 is YYEEEE. V was clipped by 6 bases and J by 7 bases, with 20 bases between them. The CDR3 runs to 16 residues. TCR beta CDR3 region amplification was performed from RNA transcripts. When the TCR CDR3 underwent first-round RT-PCR, the HTBI primer set was used. Via MiXCR, TCRdb re-called the multiplex PCR reads, giving one row per CDR3 protein. Of about 570,000 distinct CDR3 sequences listed, under 60% are singletons. Not enrolled were patients with uncontrolled infection, other autoimmune disease, pregnancy or lactation. Clinical symptoms, serum thyroxine and TRAb, thyroid ultrasound and orbital computed tomography were used for the diagnoses.

The rearrangement uses TRBV5-6 and TRBJ1-6; no firm D call. The TCR comes from an adult woman with Graves' disease, either hyperthyroidism or ophthalmopathy (not recorded which). The sample taken for sequencing was peripheral blood or thyroid tissue (not recorded which). This CDR3 reads CASTTWAKIWNSPLHF. CDR3 DNA sequence: TGTGCCAGCACCACGTGGGCGAAGATATGGAATTCACCCCTCCACTTT.